The rows below give T cell receptor beta chains drawn from one sample of a study of cytomegalovirus exposure and HLA in healthy donors. Assay: immunoSEQ multiplex PCR; the TCRdb copy retains only in-frame clones and omits some. The sample records fewer than 250,000 clones, around four fifths being singletons. Sequencing used PBMCs. The receptors come from a woman between 18 and 30 years old in good health and CMV-seronegative. CDR3s include the opening cysteine and the closing phenylalanine or tryptophan. D genes are given only for firm matches. Some rows mark clone size as missing; the rest say once, few, many or name a class of expanded clone.

CDR3 length	J gene	clone size	D gene	V gene	CDR3 protein	CDR3 DNA
15	TRBJ1-1	once	NA	TRBV11-2	CASSYGSRGGTEAFF	TGTGCCAGCAGCTACGGGAGCAGGGGAGGGACTGAAGCTTTCTTT
16	TRBJ1-4	NA	NA	TRBV6-6	CASSYSDSPTNEKLFF	TGTGCCAGCAGTTACTCAGATTCACCAACTAATGAAAAACTGTTTTTT
16	TRBJ2-7	once	NA	TRBV18	CASSPTVLLGSDEQYF	TGTGCCAGCTCACCTACCGTCCTTCTAGGGAGCGACGAGCAGTACTTC
14	TRBJ1-4	NA	NA	TRBV5-1	CASSLGRSNEKLFF	TGCGCCAGCAGCTTGGGACGATCTAATGAAAAACTGTTTTTT
13	TRBJ1-5	NA	NA	TRBV10-3	CAISGGANQPQHF	TGTGCCATCAGCGGGGGAGCGAATCAGCCCCAGCATTTT
14	TRBJ1-1	NA	NA	TRBV2	CASSVGGPSTEAFF	TGTGCCAGCAGTGTGGGGGGCCCTTCCACTGAAGCTTTCTTT
13	TRBJ2-7	NA	NA	TRBV19	CASSNVDGYEQYF	TGTGCCAGTAGTAACGTGGATGGGTACGAGCAGTACTTC
15	TRBJ2-2	once	TRBD1	TRBV28	CASIQTGSVTGELFF	TGTGCCAGCATCCAGACAGGGTCGGTCACCGGGGAGCTGTTTTTT
14	TRBJ2-7	NA	TRBD1	TRBV10-3	CAIKQGTGNYEQYF	TGTGCCATCAAACAGGGGACAGGGAACTACGAGCAGTACTTC
13	TRBJ2-7	NA	NA	TRBV29-1	CSVLWGTDYEQYF	TGCAGCGTTCTGTGGGGGACCGACTACGAGCAGTACTTC
15	TRBJ2-7	NA	TRBD1	TRBV9	CASSVSPGQDYEQYF	TGTGCCAGCAGCGTATCTCCGGGACAGGACTACGAGCAGTACTTC
13	TRBJ2-2	NA	TRBD1	TRBV7-6	CASSSGQPGELFF	TGTGCCAGCAGCTCGGGACAGCCCGGGGAGCTGTTTTTT
13	TRBJ1-1	NA	NA	TRBV30	CAWTRGANTEAFF	TGTGCCTGGACTAGGGGGGCGAACACTGAAGCTTTCTTT
14	TRBJ2-1	once	NA	TRBV6-6	CASSRASLYNEQFF	TGTGCCAGCAGTCGGGCTAGCCTGTACAATGAGCAGTTCTTC
16	TRBJ1-1	NA	TRBD1	TRBV19	CASSIVRGGPNTEAFF	TGTGCCAGTAGTATTGTCAGAGGGGGCCCGAACACTGAAGCTTTCTTT
15	TRBJ2-7	NA	TRBD2	TRBV7-8	CASSLSAGGPYEQYF	TGTGCCAGCAGCCTGTCTGCGGGAGGGCCTTACGAGCAGTACTTC
18	TRBJ2-2	NA	TRBD2	TRBV9	CASSVDGLAGPNTGELFF	TGTGCCAGCAGCGTAGATGGACTAGCGGGACCCAACACCGGGGAGCTGTTTTTT
16	TRBJ2-2	NA	NA	TRBV7-2	CASSPRNRVHTGELFF	TGTGCCAGCAGCCCGCGAAACAGGGTCCACACCGGGGAGCTGTTTTTT
18	TRBJ2-1	once	TRBD2	TRBV18	CASSPQVGTSGSYNEQFF	TGTGCCAGCTCACCACAAGTCGGGACTAGCGGTTCTTACAATGAGCAGTTCTTC
14	TRBJ2-1	NA	NA	TRBV13	CASSPQGGGVEQFF	TGTGCCAGCAGCCCCCAGGGGGGAGGGGTAGAGCAGTTCTTC
14	TRBJ1-6	NA	NA	TRBV6-1	CASSGRLSDSPLHF	TGTGCCAGCAGTGGTAGATTGAGCGATTCACCCCTCCACTTT
17	TRBJ2-6	NA	NA	TRBV10-3	CAISEVGRASGANVLTF	TGTGCCATCAGTGAGGTGGGCAGGGCTAGCGGGGCCAACGTCCTGACTTTC
16	TRBJ1-1	NA	NA	TRBV19	CASCRPGNPSNTEAFF	TGTGCCAGTTGCCGACCGGGGAACCCATCGAACACTGAAGCTTTCTTT
17	TRBJ1-4	NA	NA	TRBV15	CATSRGGEGFSNEKLFF	TGTGCCACCAGCAGAGGGGGGGAAGGATTTAGTAATGAAAAACTGTTTTTT
10	TRBJ1-4	few	NA	TRBV5-1	CASRGEKLFF	TGCGCCAGCAGAGGGGAAAAACTGTTTTTT
11	TRBJ1-2	once	NA	TRBV20-1	CSAYGPGGYTF	TGCAGTGCTTACGGGCCGGGGGGCTACACCTTC
14	TRBJ1-5	NA	NA	TRBV2	CASSRQGLDQPQHF	TGTGCCAGCAGCCGGCAGGGGTTGGATCAGCCCCAGCATTTT
15	TRBJ2-7	NA	NA	TRBV19	CASSIQGADATKQYF	TGTGCCAGTAGTATTCAGGGAGCGGACGCAACGAAGCAGTACTTC
16	TRBJ1-4	NA	TRBD1	TRBV5-1	CASSPEDRAFNEKLFF	TGCGCCAGCAGCCCTGAAGACAGGGCCTTTAATGAAAAACTGTTTTTT
14	TRBJ1-2	once	NA	TRBV15	CATSSRKRTEGYTF	TGTGCCACCAGCTCGAGAAAGAGGACGGAAGGCTACACCTTC